Following are 22 T cell receptor beta chains from one sample sequenced in a study of T cells in Graves' hyperthyroidism and ophthalmopathy. The source material, RNA transcripts, was used to amplify TCR beta CDR3 regions. RT-PCR in the first round (using the HTBI primer set) targeted the TCR CDR3. In TCRdb, the multiplex PCR reads were re-called with MiXCR into one record per CDR3 protein. Altogether around 300,000 distinct CDR3 sequences are present, approximately 13% being singletons, with the ten largest covering 30% to 40%. Sequenced: blood. The receptors here all came from a woman aged 40-49 years with Graves' ophthalmopathy.

V is TRBV7-8 and J is TRBJ1-1; no firm D call. V lost 5 bases and J 1 base, leaving 8 bases between the germline ends. The germline V gene has CDR1 SGHVS and CDR2 FQNEAQ. The length of the CDR3 is 13 residues. The CDR3 protein is CASSPRANTEAFF. CDR3 DNA sequence: TGTGCCAGCAGCCCCCGCGCGAACACTGAAGCTTTCTTT.

This clonotype was observed a few times. This chain joins TRBV19 and TRBJ1-2, with D unresolved. CDR3 size: 14 residues. The V and J ends lost 5 bases and 0 bases respectively, with 10 bases between them. CDR1 and CDR2 from the germline V gene are LNHDA and SQIVND (reference sequence). The chain's CDR3 is CASSPGATNYGYTF. The DNA of the CDR3 is TGTGCCAGTAGTCCGGGAGCGACTAACTATGGCTACACCTTC. The whole variable domain, remainder taken from reference TRBV19 and TRBJ1-2, is DGGITQSPKYLFRKEGQNVTLSCEQNLNHDAMYWYRQDPGQGLRLIYYSQIVNDFQKGDIAEGYSVSREKKESFPLTVTSAQKNPTAFYLCASSPGATNYGYTFGSGTRLTVV.

In this sample, this clonotype turned up many times. The rearrangement uses TRBV2 and TRBJ1-3, with a weak D call TRBD1 (6 bases). The CDR3 sequence is 15 residues long. V was cut by 2 bases and J by 4 bases, with 12 bases left in between. The germline V gene has CDR1 SNHLY and CDR2 FYNNEI. This CDR3 reads CASSERQAHGNTIYF. In DNA form, the CDR3 reads TGTGCCAGCAGTGAAAGACAGGCTCACGGAAACACCATATATTTT.

The chain joins TRBV5-1 to TRBJ1-6, with TRBD1 matching over 7 bases. Looked up from germline, CDR1 is SGHRS and CDR2 is YFSETQ. The CDR3 covers 14 residues. V gave up 3 bases and J gave up 9 bases; unmatched junction bases: 6. The CDR3: CASSSGQEASPLHF. The CDR3 nucleotides read TGCGCCAGCAGCTCCGGACAGGAGGCTTCACCCCTCCACTTT.

This clonotype was counted between two and nine times. This CDR3 is CASSPSIGEQFF. The CDR3 DNA follows: TGTGCCAGTAGCCCGAGTATCGGTGAGCAGTTCTTC. The rearrangement uses TRBV19 and TRBJ2-1; no clear D gene. The CDR3 loop spans 12 amino acids. The V and J ends lost 6 bases and 9 bases respectively, with 12 bases between them. Germline CDR1 and CDR2: LNHDA and SQIVND (reference sequence).

This clonotype has ten or more counts. V and J are TRBV28 and TRBJ2-7, with D hard to call. CDR1 MDHEN and CDR2 SYDVKM come from the germline V gene. The ends were cut back, 3 bases at V and 7 bases at J, with 10 bases in the middle. This CDR3 has 12 amino acids. The CDR3 is CASSFRISEQYF. The DNA of the CDR3 is TGTGCCAGCAGTTTCCGAATATCGGAGCAGTACTTC.

This clonotype was recorded at least ten times. The rearrangement links TRBV27 to TRBJ2-1, with 7 bases aligning to TRBD1. This CDR3 spans 14 amino acids. Germline assignment: CDR1 MNHEY and CDR2 SMNVEV (reference sequence). V dropped 7 bases and J dropped 0; count of bases not matched to a gene: 3. The CDR3 region has the DNA TGTGCCAGCAAGGACAGGAGCTCCTACAATGAGCAGTTCTTC. Its protein product is CASKDRSSYNEQFF.

Worth noting for this clonotype: A much larger clonotype is one base distant, so this may be a read error. This rearrangement joins TRBV20-1 to TRBJ2-7; TRBD2 matches at 8 bases. The J call may be in error: the DNA end matches TRBJ2-1 better. CDR3 size: 13 residues. Germline loops: CDR1 DFQATT, CDR2 SNEGSKA (reference sequence). The CDR3 region has the DNA TGCAGTGCTTGGGGACTAGTGGGGTCCGAGCAGTTCTTC. As protein: CSAWGLVGSEQFF.

The CDR3 here is CASSEAGYEYEQYF. The DNA of the CDR3 is TGTGCCAGCAGTGAAGCTGGATACGAGTACGAGCAGTACTTC. The rearrangement joins TRBV6-1 to TRBJ2-7; D is uncertain. Germline V gene sequence: CDR1 MNHNS, CDR2 SASEGT. The V gene lost 0 bases and the J gene lost 4 bases, with 10 bases spanning the gap. This CDR3 has 14 amino acids.

The table lists this clonotype with many counts. V usage is TRBV7-2 and J usage is TRBJ2-1; TRBD2 matches at 9 bases. V was clipped by 3 bases and J by 3 bases; unmatched bases: 3. The CDR3 loop spans 15 amino acids. CDR1 and CDR2 (germline): SGHTA, FQGNSA. The CDR3 loop is CASSFGTSRYNEQFF. Here the CDR3 DNA reads TGTGCCAGCAGCTTCGGGACTAGCCGCTACAATGAGCAGTTCTTC. Full variable domain (missing parts from reference TRBV7-2 and TRBJ2-1): GAGVSQSPSNKVTEKGKDVELRCDPISGHTALYWYRQSLGQGLEFLIYFQGNSAPDKSGLPSDRFSAERTGGSVSTLTIQRTQQEDSAVYLCASSFGTSRYNEQFFGPGTRLTVL.

The chain couples TRBV7-9 to TRBJ2-3, with no clear D. V was trimmed by 3 bases and J by 4 bases, leaving 5 bases between them. CDR3 size: 12 residues. Germline CDR1 and CDR2: SEHNR and FQNEAQ (reference sequence). This CDR3 reads CASSFPADTQYF. For the CDR3, the DNA is TGTGCCAGCAGCTTTCCTGCAGATACGCAGTATTTT.

Concerning this clonotype: Being one base from a much bigger clone, this may be a read error. The chain uses TRBV7-2 and TRBJ1-1; TRBD1 might be the D (5 bases). The CDR3 has 14 residues. The V gene's germline CDR1 is SGHTA and CDR2 FQGNSA. The CDR3 nucleotides are TGTGCCAGCAGCTTAGGGGACCCCTCCACTGAAGCTCTCTTT. Translating gives CASSLGDPSTEALF.

This clonotype occurred a few times. This chain uses TRBV10-3 with TRBJ2-2, with 10 bases aligning to TRBD2. Trimming removed 3 bases from V and 6 bases from J; junction bases left unmatched: 7. CDR1 is ENHRY, CDR2 SYGVKD, per germline. This CDR3 is 16 amino acids long. CDR3 nucleotides: TGTGCCATCAGTGAAATAAGCGGGGGGGCCGCCGGGGAGCTGTTTTTT. Translating it yields CAISEISGGAAGELFF.

Many counts were recorded for this clonotype. This rearrangement joins TRBV11-2 to TRBJ1-1; the match to TRBD1 covers 9 bases. Per the germline V gene, CDR1 is SGHAT and CDR2 is FQNNGV. CDR3 length equals 15 residues. Unmatched junction bases numbered 10, after V lost 2 bases and J lost 9 bases. The CDR3 region has the DNA TGTGCCAGCAGCTTAACCGGGACAGGGTTTGTTAAAGCTTTCTTT. Residues: CASSLTGTGFVKAFF.

This clonotype was observed at least ten times. The chain is built from TRBV5-1 and TRBJ1-2; no reliable D call. The CDR3 has 12 amino acids. Germline-derived CDR1 and CDR2 are SGHRS and YFSETQ. V shed 3 bases and J shed 8 bases, with 11 bases lying between them. CDR3: CASSYDRGGYTF. The CDR3 nucleotides are TGCGCCAGCAGCTATGACCGGGGAGGCTACACCTTC.

This clonotype was observed many times. The chain combines TRBV28 with TRBJ2-5, with 11 positions matching TRBD2. The trim removed 3 bases at V and 2 bases at J, leaving 2 bases unmatched. Germline loops: CDR1 MDHEN, CDR2 SYDVKM. The CDR3 is made up of 15 amino acids. This CDR3 is CASSLTSGVQETQYF. In nucleotides, the CDR3 is TGTGCCAGCAGTTTGACTAGCGGGGTACAAGAGACCCAGTACTTC.

The rearrangement uses TRBV20-1 and TRBJ2-1, with 7 bases matching TRBD1. CDR3 length equals 12 residues. V was pared by 7 bases and J by 7 bases, with 7 bases of the junction left unmatched. From germline, CDR1 is DFQATT and CDR2 SNEGSKA (reference sequence). The DNA of the CDR3 is TGCAGTGGACAGGGATCTAGGAATGAGCAGTTCTTC. Protein: CSGQGSRNEQFF.

At least ten counts were recorded for this clonotype. CDR3 nucleotides: TGTGCCAGCAGTTGGCTATCCCCGAGCGCAACAAATGAGCAGTTCTTC. Its translation is CASSWLSPSATNEQFF. The V gene is TRBV28, the J gene TRBJ2-1; D gene uncertain. The CDR3 sequence is 16 residues long. The germline V gene encodes CDR1 MDHEN and CDR2 SYDVKM. V lost 4 bases and J lost 7, with 20 bases in between.

The V and J genes are TRBV16 and TRBJ2-3; D gene unclear. CDR1 and CDR2 from the germline V gene are KGHSY and FQNENV. The CDR3 extends over 14 amino acids. V lost 6 bases and J lost 0, with 10 bases in between. In DNA form, the CDR3 reads TGTGCCAGCAGTCGATCGTACAGCACAGATACGCAGTATTTT. It yields the protein CASSRSYSTDTQYF.

The table lists this clonotype with many counts. V usage is TRBV25-1 and J usage is TRBJ1-6, with D unclear. CDR1 is MGHDK, CDR2 SYGVNS, per germline. The CDR3 consists of 16 residues. V shed 8 bases and J shed 10 bases, with 24 bases lying between them. The CDR3 bases are TGTGCCAGCCGGGCGGCCACCGAACAAATTTACTCACCCCTCCACTTT. Protein sequence: CASRAATEQIYSPLHF.

A few counts support this clonotype. J is TRBJ1-1 and V is TRBV15, with D possibly TRBD1 on 5 matching bases. This CDR3 has 16 residues. Germline CDR1 and CDR2: LNHNV and YYDKDF (reference sequence). Trimming stripped 0 bases from V and 0 bases from J, with 11 bases between. CDR3 sequence (DNA): TGTGCCACCAGCAGAGAAGGGGCCAGGATGAACACTGAAGCTTTCTTT. Amino acid sequence: CATSREGARMNTEAFF.

This clonotype has a count of ten or more. This chain joins TRBV20-1 and TRBJ2-7, with 11 nucleotides matching TRBD2. Germline-derived CDR1 and CDR2 are DFQATT and SNEGSKA (reference sequence). V was clipped by 6 bases and J by 3 bases; unmatched bases: 10. This CDR3 has 15 amino acids. CDR3: CSAISPSGGHYEQYF. DNA for the CDR3: TGCAGTGCGATCAGCCCTAGCGGGGGGCACTACGAGCAGTACTTC.